These T cell receptor beta chains were read from a single sample in a study of cytomegalovirus exposure and HLA in healthy donors. Profiling relied on immunoSEQ multiplex PCR, and the TCRdb table lists in-frame clones only, not all of them. In the table there are about 120,000 clones, over 70% of which are singletons. Sequencing was carried out using PBMCs. The receptor set was obtained from a female donor in good health and CMV-seropositive. Both conserved end residues are part of each CDR3. The D gene is left open where the match is weak. Rows give clone size only sometimes, using once, few, many, or a class for an expanded clone.

d_call j_call v_call clone_size cdr3_aa cdr3_nt
TRBD1 TRBJ1-2 TRBV4-3 few CASSPGTGGQDYGYTF TGCGCCAGCAGCCCCGGGACAGGGGGTCAGGACTATGGCTACACCTTC
. TRBJ2-2 TRBV6-1 once CAGSSGAGGGRELFF TGTGCCGGCAGCAGCGGGGCAGGGGGCGGCCGGGAGCTGTTTTTT
. TRBJ1-1 TRBV7-2 few CASTSILGGGGALTEAFF TGTGCCAGCACCTCGATTTTGGGGGGAGGAGGGGCGCTCACTGAAGCTTTCTTT
TRBD1 TRBJ2-1 TRBV5-1 . CASSSGQGASINEQFF TGCGCCAGCAGCTCGGGACAGGGGGCTTCAATCAATGAGCAGTTCTTC
TRBD1 TRBJ2-7 TRBV29-1 . CSVVGQGAADEQYF TGCAGCGTTGTAGGGCAGGGGGCTGCCGACGAGCAGTACTTC
. TRBJ1-5 TRBV2 . CASRRADQPQHF TGTGCCAGCAGGAGGGCCGATCAGCCCCAGCATTTT
. TRBJ1-1 TRBV19 few CASSIAGYGKNTEAFF TGTGCCAGTAGTATAGCAGGGTACGGAAAGAACACTGAAGCTTTCTTT
TRBD1 TRBJ1-5 TRBV19 . CASSPWSGGSGNQPQHF TGTGCCAGTAGTCCGTGGTCAGGGGGAAGTGGCAATCAGCCCCAGCATTTT
. TRBJ2-3 TRBV10-1 . CASSPGNDNTDTQYF TGCGCCAGCAGTCCAGGGAATGACAACACAGATACGCAGTATTTT
. TRBJ2-7 TRBV4-3 . CASSQDPWGPYEQYF TGCGCCAGCAGCCAAGATCCATGGGGCCCCTACGAGCAGTACTTC
. TRBJ2-1 TRBV5-6 . CASIDSGASYNEQFF TGTGCCAGCATCGATTCCGGAGCCTCCTACAATGAGCAGTTCTTC
. TRBJ2-7 TRBV6-1 few CAGTPGNSYEQYF TGTGCCGGCACCCCGGGGAATAGCTACGAGCAGTACTTC
. TRBJ1-2 TRBV5-6 . CASSTAAGDYTF TGTGCCAGCTCTACCGCGGCAGGGGATTACACCTTC
TRBD1 TRBJ2-1 TRBV7-7 few CASSVNRGNEQFF TGTGCCAGCAGCGTGAACAGGGGCAATGAGCAGTTCTTC
TRBD1 TRBJ1-4 TRBV2 . CASSLIPGGKSEKLFF TGTGCCAGCAGTCTTATTCCAGGGGGCAAGAGTGAAAAACTGTTTTTT
. TRBJ2-5 TRBV7-9 . CASSLAPAAPQETQYF TGTGCCAGCAGCTTAGCCCCAGCGGCTCCCCAAGAGACCCAGTACTTC
TRBD1 TRBJ1-2 TRBV30 . CAWHRGLGGHTF TGTGCCTGGCACAGGGGGTTGGGTGGCCACACCTTC
TRBD1 TRBJ2-7 TRBV30 . CAWSQDRDYEQYF TGTGCCTGGAGCCAGGACAGGGACTACGAGCAGTACTTC
. TRBJ2-2 TRBV7-8 . CASSLAGGTIGELFF TGTGCCAGCAGCTTAGCTGGAGGGACGATCGGGGAGCTGTTTTTT
. TRBJ2-7 TRBV12-5 few CASGLAGVLYEQYF TGTGCTAGTGGTTTGGCGGGGGTCCTCTACGAGCAGTACTTC
. TRBJ2-2 TRBV5-1 . CASSPPGGTGELFF TGCGCCAGCAGTCCCCCCGGGGGCACCGGGGAGCTGTTTTTT
TRBD1 TRBJ2-7 TRBV5-1 few CASSVQPGQGGEQYF TGCGCCAGCAGCGTGCAGCCGGGACAGGGAGGCGAGCAGTACTTC